A single sample is the source of the 25 T cell receptor beta chains below, sequenced in a study of T cell repertoires in cytomegalovirus infection. TCRdb called the reads again in MiXCR, with one record for every CDR3 protein. Of 80,000 to 130,000 distinct CDR3 sequences in the sample, about a quarter were seen once. The sample comprised CD8+ T cells from PBMCs. These receptors originate from a human donor in good health (CMV status not recorded). Some clones in this sample may be carry-over from other donors' samples.

The V and J genes are TRBV20-1 and TRBJ2-2; the D gene is possibly TRBD1 (7 bases). The V gene's germline CDR1 is DFQATT and CDR2 SNEGSKA (reference sequence). This CDR3 region has 15 residues. Trimming shortened V by 0 bases and J by 6 bases, and 14 bases separated the two germline ends. The CDR3 reads CSARDPGGTAGELFF. The CDR3, as DNA: TGCAGTGCTAGAGATCCAGGGGGGACCGCCGGGGAGCTGTTTTTT.

This clonotype came up many times. The V gene is TRBV7-8, the J gene TRBJ2-6, with 7 bases lining up with TRBD1. The V and J ends lost 3 bases and 0 bases, in that order; junction bases with no gene match: 5. The CDR3 runs 17 residues. The germline V gene encodes CDR1 SGHVS and CDR2 FQNEAQ. The CDR3 loop reads CASSFSGTASGANVLTF. CDR3 in DNA: TGTGCCAGCAGCTTTTCCGGGACAGCCTCTGGGGCCAACGTCCTGACTTTC.

Worth noting for this clonotype: A read error may account for a junction end that differs from germline. The gene calls are TRBV10-2 and TRBJ2-1, with 8 bases fitting TRBD1. The germline V gene encodes CDR1 WSHSY and CDR2 SAAADI. The CDR3 is 15 residues long. CDR3 residues: CAISTGTGAWIEQFF. The CDR3 coding sequence is TGCGCCATCAGTACCGGGACAGGCGCCTGGATTGAGCAGTTCTTC.

This chain connects TRBV6-1 to TRBJ2-2, with D perhaps TRBD1 or TRBD2 (5 bases each). Trimming took off 2 bases at V and 4 bases at J, with 11 bases between the two ends. This CDR3 contains 15 residues. Germline loops: CDR1 MNHNS, CDR2 SASEGT. The DNA of the CDR3 is TGTGCCAGCAGTGAAATCGGGGCTGGCACCGGGGAGCTGTTTTTT. Translation gives CASSEIGAGTGELFF.

The chain carries TRBV4-2 and TRBJ1-3; maybe TRBD1 (5 bases). Trimming removed 0 bases at V and 3 bases at J, with 9 bases between. The CDR3 length is 15 residues. The germline V gene has CDR1 LGHNA and CDR2 YNFKEQ. The CDR3 region has the DNA TGTGCCAGCAGCCAAGACGCGGGGGGTGGAAACACCATATATTTT. Translation gives CASSQDAGGGNTIYF.

The V gene is TRBV12-3 or TRBV12-4, the J gene TRBJ2-1; 10 nucleotides align to TRBD1. This CDR3 spans 14 amino acids. V shed 1 base, J shed 8 bases, and the junction held 2 bases outside the gene matches. The CDR3 reads CASSLGDRGHEQFF. CDR3 nucleotide sequence: TGTGCCAGCAGTTTAGGGGACAGGGGCCATGAGCAGTTCTTC.

V and J are TRBV5-1 and TRBJ2-3; 12 bases agree with TRBD1. CDR1 and CDR2 from the germline V gene are SGHRS and YFSETQ. With V trimmed by 4 bases and J by 5 bases, 8 bases remained unmatched. The CDR3 has 16 residues. DNA of the CDR3: TGCGCCAGCAGCGGTACCGGGACAGGGGGCTTAGATACGCAGTATTTT. Protein: CASSGTGTGGLDTQYF. The variable domain in full, with the rest retrieved from reference TRBV5-1 and TRBJ2-3, is KAGVTQTPRYLIKTRGQQVTLSCSPISGHRSVSWYQQTPGQGLQFLFEYFSETQRNKGNFPGRFSGRQFSNSRSEMNVSTLELGDSALYLCASSGTGTGGLDTQYFGPGTRLTVL.

This clonotype was found a few times. This chain connects TRBV27 to TRBJ2-7, with D possibly TRBD1 on 6 matching bases. Germline V gene data show CDR1 as MNHEY and CDR2 as SMNVEV (reference sequence). Trimming stripped 6 bases from V and 0 bases from J, with 12 bases between. The CDR3 covers 14 residues. The CDR3 DNA sequence: TGTGCCAGCAGACCGGGACAAATCTCCTACGAGCAGTACTTC. It specifies CASRPGQISYEQYF.

The chain has TRBV11-2 and TRBJ1-1; no definite D call. Looked up from germline, CDR1 is SGHAT and CDR2 is FQNNGV. V was shortened by 1 base and J by 3 bases, with 9 bases between the two germline ends. The CDR3 extends over 14 amino acids. The CDR3 DNA sequence: TGTGCCAGCAGCTTAGCTCCCCGGGACACTGAAGCTTTCTTT. Its translation is CASSLAPRDTEAFF.

The CDR3 loop is CATSTGVTGELFF. The CDR3 DNA sequence: TGTGCCACATCCACGGGAGTCACCGGGGAGCTGTTTTTT. The gene calls are TRBV27 and TRBJ2-2, with D possibly matching TRBD2 (6 bases). This CDR3 has 13 amino acids. Germline CDR1 and CDR2: MNHEY and SMNVEV (reference sequence). V gave up 10 bases and J gave up 4 bases, with 13 bases separating them.

This chain links TRBV5-1 with TRBJ1-1, with D unclear. The CDR3 has 15 residues. Germline CDR1 is SGHRS and CDR2 is YFSETQ. The V end lost 0 bases, the J end lost 4 bases, and 13 bases lay between the germline ends. CDR3 nucleotide sequence: TGCGCCAGCAGCTTGGACCGGCCGGCAGGCACTGAAGCTTTCTTT. Its translation: CASSLDRPAGTEAFF.

Only a few counts were recorded for this clonotype. V gene TRBV6-5 combines with J gene TRBJ1-1, with TRBD1 matching 7 bases. Trimming at V came to 5 bases and at J to 2 bases, leaving 5 bases not matched to a gene. CDR1 and CDR2 (germline): MNHEY, SVGAGI. This CDR3 contains 14 residues. CDR3 residues: CASSMTGRNTEAFF. CDR3 DNA: TGTGCCAGCAGTATGACAGGGAGAAACACTGAAGCTTTCTTT.

This clonotype was seen only a few times. This sequence joins TRBV5-6 and TRBJ1-1; a weak D match, TRBD1 (5 bases). This CDR3 has 15 amino acids. Trimming shortened V by 4 bases and J by 3 bases, and 16 bases separated the two germline ends. Germline V CDR1 and CDR2: SGHDT, YYEEEE. The CDR3 nucleotides are TGTGCCAGCAGCCGGCTGGGGGGGGTGGACACTGAAGCTTTCTTT. Translation: CASSRLGGVDTEAFF.

The chain links TRBV5-1 to TRBJ2-7; the D call may be TRBD1 or TRBD2 (6 bases each). The CDR3 is made up of 13 amino acids. Germline V lookup: CDR1 SGHRS, CDR2 YFSETQ. Trimming pared 5 bases from V and 6 bases from J, leaving 15 bases between. CDR3 coding DNA: TGCGCCAGCAGGGGAGGACAGATAACCGAGCAGTACTTC. Its translation is CASRGGQITEQYF.

Regarding this clonotype: This sequence may be a read error, since a much larger clone differs from it by one base. The rearrangement links TRBV7-2 to TRBJ2-1, with D perhaps TRBD2 (5 bases). Germline loops: CDR1 SGHTA, CDR2 FQGNSA. V lost 1 base and J 8 bases, leaving 21 bases between the germline ends. The CDR3 consists of 17 residues. CDR3 sequence (DNA): TGTGCCAGCAGCTTAGGGATCAACGGGTGGGCGGGTTATGAGCAGTTCTTC. Amino acid sequence: CASSLGINGWAGYEQFF. Variable domain in full (rest from reference TRBV7-2 and TRBJ2-1): GAGVSQSPSNKVTEKGKDVELRCDPISGHTALYWYRQSLGQGLEFLIYFQGNSAPDKSGLPSDRFSAERTGGSVSTLTIQRTQQEDSAVYLCASSLGINGWAGYEQFFGPGTRLTVL.

This clonotype came up a few times. The CDR3 loop reads CASSFGGAPAYNEQFF. DNA for the CDR3: TGTGCCAGCAGCTTCGGCGGGGCCCCAGCCTACAATGAGCAGTTCTTC. The V and J genes are TRBV7-6 and TRBJ2-1; possible D gene TRBD2, 6 bases. The CDR3 loop spans 16 amino acids. The germline CDR1 and CDR2 sequences are SGHVS and FNYEAQ. Trimming cost V 3 bases and J 2 bases, with 14 bases left between them. The complete variable domain, with remaining parts taken from reference TRBV7-6 and TRBJ2-1, reads GAGVSQSPRYKVTKRGQDVALRCDPISGHVSLYWYRQALGQGPEFLTYFNYEAQQDKSGLPNDRFSAERPEGSISTLTIQRTEQRDSAMYRCASSFGGAPAYNEQFFGPGTRLTVL.

In its sample, this clonotype was seen a few times. V and J are TRBV12-3 or TRBV12-4 and TRBJ2-5; no clear D gene. The V end was cut by 3 bases, the J end by 7 bases, with 6 bases between. CDR3 length: 11 residues. The CDR3 sequence is CASSFDGTQYF. The CDR3 DNA follows: TGTGCCAGCAGTTTTGACGGGACCCAGTACTTC.

This clonotype was seen ten or more times. This rearrangement joins TRBV7-6 to TRBJ2-3, with 8 bases fitting TRBD1. In germline, CDR1 is SGHVS, CDR2 FNYEAQ. CDR3 length equals 14 residues. V lost 3 bases, J lost 4 bases, and 3 bases stayed unmatched. CDR3 DNA: TGTGCCAGCAGCTTGACAGGGGACTCAGATACGCAGTATTTT. Translated: CASSLTGDSDTQYF.

This clonotype was counted at least ten times. This chain uses TRBV6-1 with TRBJ2-1, with a tentative D call TRBD1 (5 bases). Germline V lookup: CDR1 MNHNS, CDR2 SASEGT. Trimming shortened V by 6 bases and J by 0 bases, and 12 bases separated the two germline ends. The CDR3 loop spans 15 amino acids. In nucleotides, the CDR3 is TGTGCCAGCAGAACCATAGACAGCTCCTACAATGAGCAGTTCTTC. As protein: CASRTIDSSYNEQFF.

Notes on this clonotype: A single base separates this from a much larger clone, so it may be a read error. The chain has TRBV19 and TRBJ1-6; D call uncertain. CDR1 and CDR2 from the germline V gene are LNHDA and SQIVND (reference sequence). The CDR3 spans 14 residues. The CDR3 region has the DNA TGTGCCACCGCTGAAGGGCCCTATAATTCACCCCCCCACTTT. Residues: CATAEGPYNSPPHF. Full variable domain (rest looked up from reference TRBV19 and TRBJ1-6): DGGITQSPKYLFRKEGQNVTLSCEQNLNHDAMYWYRQDPGQGLRLIYYSQIVNDFQKGDIAEGYSVSREKKESFPLTVTSAQKNPTAFYLCATAEGPYNSPPHFGNGTRLTVT.

The V and J genes are TRBV27 and TRBJ2-7; 8 nucleotides line up with TRBD2. The CDR3 length is 14 residues. The junction had 9 bases not matched to a gene; V was cut back by 6 bases and J by 5 bases. The V gene's germline CDR1 is MNHEY and CDR2 SMNVEV (reference sequence). The CDR3 nucleotides are TGTGCCAGCAGGCTGGCGGGAGGCCCTCACGAGCAGTACTTC. Translation gives CASRLAGGPHEQYF.

This clonotype came up many times. The genes are TRBV7-6 and TRBJ2-3; D could derive from TRBD1 or TRBD2 (5 bases each). The CDR3 is 17 amino acids. V shed 5 bases and J shed 2 bases, with 20 bases lying between them. The germline CDR1 and CDR2 sequences are SGHVS and FNYEAQ. CDR3 sequence reads: CASSHVGAPVNTDTQYF. CDR3 nucleotide sequence: TGTGCCAGCAGCCACGTCGGGGCGCCCGTAAACACAGATACGCAGTATTTT.

This clonotype was detected ten times or more. V and J are TRBV7-8 and TRBJ1-1; perhaps TRBD1 as D (5 bases). V was trimmed by 1 base and J by 11 bases, leaving 14 bases between them. Germline V lookup: CDR1 SGHVS, CDR2 FQNEAQ. This CDR3 comprises 13 residues. The CDR3, as DNA: TGTGCCAGCAGCTTAGGGGGGACCCCAGGGGCTTTCTTT. It is translated as CASSLGGTPGAFF.

This clonotype was counted once. At one end the junction does not follow the germline gene, possibly because of a read error. V and J are TRBV27 and TRBJ2-7, with 7 bases identical to TRBD1. Germline V lookup: CDR1 MNHEY, CDR2 SMNVEV (reference sequence). CDR3 length: 17 residues. The CDR3 protein is CVSSLSGQGVWAYEQYF. The CDR3 DNA sequence: TGTGTCAGCAGTTTATCGGGGCAGGGGGTATGGGCCTACGAGCAGTACTTC.

In this sample, this clonotype turned up many times. This chain connects TRBV7-2 to TRBJ2-5; 12 positions match TRBD1. V was pared by 4 bases and J by 6 bases, with 9 bases of the junction left unmatched. This CDR3 spans 16 amino acids. Germline V CDR1 and CDR2: SGHTA, FQGNSA. This CDR3 is CASSSPGQGALQTQYF. CDR3 nucleotide sequence: TGTGCCAGCAGCTCTCCGGGACAGGGGGCTCTTCAGACCCAGTACTTC. Looking up the rest from reference TRBV7-2 and TRBJ2-5 gives the full variable domain: GAGVSQSPSNKVTEKGKDVELRCDPISGHTALYWYRQSLGQGLEFLIYFQGNSAPDKSGLPSDRFSAERTGGSVSTLTIQRTQQEDSAVYLCASSSPGQGALQTQYFGPGTRLLVL.